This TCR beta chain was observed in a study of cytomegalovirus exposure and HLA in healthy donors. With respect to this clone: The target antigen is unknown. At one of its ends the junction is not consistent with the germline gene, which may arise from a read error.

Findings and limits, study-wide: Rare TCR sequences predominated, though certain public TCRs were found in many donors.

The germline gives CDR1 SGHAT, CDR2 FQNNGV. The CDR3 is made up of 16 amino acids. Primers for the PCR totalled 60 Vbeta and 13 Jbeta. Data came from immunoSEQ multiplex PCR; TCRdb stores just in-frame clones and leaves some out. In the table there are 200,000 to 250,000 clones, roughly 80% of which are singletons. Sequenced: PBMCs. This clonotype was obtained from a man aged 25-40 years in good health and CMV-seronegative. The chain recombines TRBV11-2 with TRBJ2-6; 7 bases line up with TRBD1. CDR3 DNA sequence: TGTGCCAGCAGCTCCCTTGACAGGGCTGGGGCCAGCGTCCTGACTTTC. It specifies CASSSLDRAGASVLTF. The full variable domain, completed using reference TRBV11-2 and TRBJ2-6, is EAGVAQSPRYKIIEKRQSVAFWCNPISGHATLYWYQQILGQGPKLLIQFQNNGVVDDSQLPKDRFSAERLKGVDSTLKIQPAKLEDSAVYLCASSSLDRAGASVLTFGAGSRLTVL.